What follows are 16 T cell receptor beta chains derived from one specimen sequenced in a study of T cells expressing NK-cell markers. TCRdb reprocessed the 5' RACE reads, keeping one entry per CDR3 protein, no DNA. Its table records fewer than 400,000 distinct CDR3 sequences. The sample comprised blood T cells: a sorted CD56 or NKG2C T cell subset, CD4+ or CD8+ T cells, or bulk PBMC T cells (not recorded which). These receptors all stem from a woman aged 50 to 65 in good health.

The V call is TRBV9, the J call TRBJ1-1; with no DNA, the TCRdb D assignment of TRBD1 cannot be verified. This CDR3 is built from 14 residues. From germline, CDR1 is SGDLS and CDR2 YYNGEE. The CDR3 protein is CASSVATGGTEAFF.

The J gene is TRBJ2-1, the V gene TRBV6-5; without DNA, the TCRdb call of TRBD2 cannot be checked. Germline loops: CDR1 MNHEY, CDR2 SVGAGI. The length of the CDR3 is 16 residues. The CDR3 spells CASSSVAGVGYNEQFF.

The chain links TRBV12-3 or TRBV12-4 to TRBJ1-1. The CDR3 spans 14 residues. CDR3 loop: CATGIRSENTEAFF.

The V and J genes are TRBV27 and TRBJ2-7. This CDR3 contains 11 residues. Germline CDR1 and CDR2: MNHEY and SMNVEV (reference sequence). The CDR3 here is CAVGARYEQYF.

The chain combines TRBV29-1 with TRBJ2-4. In germline, CDR1 is SQVTM, CDR2 ANQGSEA. The length of the CDR3 is 13 residues. The chain's CDR3 is CSVTTVAKNIQYF.

The chain couples TRBV18 to TRBJ2-7. The CDR3 is 14 residues long. The V gene's germline CDR1 is KGHSH and CDR2 LQKENI. The CDR3 protein is CASSPQEPTYEQYF.

The chain is built from TRBV3-1 and TRBJ2-2; lacking DNA, the TRBD2 call made by TCRdb goes unchecked. CDR1 is LGHDT and CDR2 is YNNKEL in the germline V gene (reference sequence). The CDR3 runs to 17 residues. CDR3: CASSKRRAGSNTGELFF.

V is TRBV18 and J is TRBJ2-5; TCRdb's D gene call, TRBD1, goes unchecked for lack of DNA. Germline values: CDR1 KGHSH, CDR2 LQKENI. The CDR3 loop spans 16 amino acids. The CDR3 loop is CASSPPSLQGPETQYF.

V is TRBV20-1 and J is TRBJ2-1; absent DNA, TCRdb's TRBD1 call cannot be checked. This CDR3 spans 15 amino acids. The germline gives CDR1 DFQATT, CDR2 SNEGSKA (reference sequence). This chain's CDR3 is CSARKAGQGMDEQFF.

This chain links TRBV28 with TRBJ2-7; TCRdb picks TRBD2, but there is no DNA to check that call. Germline CDR1 MDHEN, CDR2 SYDVKM. The CDR3 runs to 14 residues. The CDR3 region is CASARDGPSYEQYF.

The chain joins TRBV6-5 to TRBJ2-2; without DNA, the TCRdb call of TRBD1 cannot be checked. This CDR3 region has 17 residues. Germline CDR1 MNHEY, CDR2 SVGAGI. Here the CDR3 reads CASSYPLTGSNTGELFF.

The chain employs TRBV9 and TRBJ2-2; TCRdb picks TRBD2, but there is no DNA to check that call. The CDR3 spans 16 residues. Germline CDR1 and CDR2: SGDLS and YYNGEE. The CDR3 protein is CASSAYSGDNTGELFF.

The V gene is TRBV2, the J gene TRBJ2-3; TCRdb gives TRBD2 as the D gene, but with no DNA this cannot be confirmed. Germline CDR1 is SNHLY and CDR2 is FYNNEI. CDR3 length: 15 amino acids. CDR3 residues: CASSGDAAQREAQYF.

The chain is built from TRBV9 and TRBJ2-5; TCRdb picks TRBD2, but there is no DNA to check that call. Germline V gives CDR1 SGDLS, CDR2 YYNGEE. The CDR3 totals 12 residues. The CDR3 region is CASSGDWRTQYF.

V is TRBV3-1 and J is TRBJ2-1; with no DNA, the TCRdb D assignment of TRBD2 cannot be verified. The CDR3 length is 16 residues. Germline V gene sequence: CDR1 LGHDT, CDR2 YNNKEL (reference sequence). The CDR3 loop is CASSLINGLAGNEQFF.

The V and J genes are TRBV11-2 and TRBJ2-1; as DNA is missing, the TRBD2 call by TCRdb cannot be tested. This CDR3 has 17 residues. CDR1 and CDR2 (germline): SGHAT, FQNNGV. CDR3 loop: CASSLDQRLAGGNEQFF.